The next 5 T cell receptor beta chains were all read from a single sample in a study of blood T cell repertoires in COVID-19. This table comes from immunoSEQ multiplex PCR, and its TCRdb copy is limited to in-frame clones, with some not included. The sample has some 140,000 clones; 70% to 80% are singletons. The sequenced sample was peripheral blood. The receptors derive from a woman in her seventies with COVID-19, enrolled during active disease.

This chain links TRBV5-1 with TRBJ1-2, with TRBD1 identical over 10 bases. The trim removed 0 bases at V and 2 bases at J, leaving 4 bases unmatched. Looked up from germline, CDR1 is SGHRS and CDR2 is YFSETQ. The CDR3 is 16 amino acids. CDR3 sequence reads: CASSLAPTGGNYGYTF. The CDR3 nucleotides read TGCGCCAGCAGCTTGGCGCCGACAGGGGGCAACTATGGCTACACCTTC. Using reference TRBV5-1 and TRBJ1-2 for the parts outside the CDR3, the full variable domain is KAGVTQTPRYLIKTRGQQVTLSCSPISGHRSVSWYQQTPGQGLQFLFEYFSETQRNKGNFPGRFSGRQFSNSRSEMNVSTLELGDSALYLCASSLAPTGGNYGYTFGSGTRLTVV.

The table lists this clone with a few counts. The chain joins TRBV19 to TRBJ2-5; maybe TRBD2 (6 bases). The length of the CDR3 is 15 residues. V lost 6 bases to trimming and J lost 1 base, with 15 bases between them. Germline lookup yields CDR1 LNHDA and CDR2 SQIVND (reference sequence). In DNA form, the CDR3 reads TGTGCCAGTAGAAGAGGAGGGGCCCTCCAAGAGACCCAGTACTTC. Translating it yields CASRRGGALQETQYF.

This clone has a single count. This rearrangement joins TRBV6-2 or TRBV6-3 to TRBJ1-4; 8 bases map to TRBD1. With V trimmed by 2 bases and J by 5 bases, 1 base remained unmatched. There are 14 residues in the CDR3. Germline CDR1 is MNHEY and CDR2 is SVGEGT. This CDR3 is CASSYGTGNEKLFF. The CDR3 nucleotides read TGTGCCAGCAGTTACGGGACAGGAAATGAAAAACTGTTTTTT.

The V call is TRBV19, the J call TRBJ1-1; D not resolved. This CDR3 is 10 amino acids long. Trimming cost V 8 bases and J 10 bases, with 11 bases left between them. CDR1 LNHDA and CDR2 SQIVND come from the germline V gene (reference sequence). CDR3 sequence: CASGLLGAFF. Written as DNA, the CDR3 is TGTGCCAGTGGGCTCTTAGGAGCTTTCTTT.

The rearrangement links TRBV25-1 to TRBJ2-1; 8 bases align to TRBD1. CDR3 length: 14 amino acids. Germline values: CDR1 MGHDK, CDR2 SYGVNS. After removal of 5 bases from V and 7 bases from J, the junction contained 7 bases not matched to a gene. For the CDR3, the DNA is TGTGCCAGCAGTCCCGACAGGGGCGAAAATGAGCAGTTCTTC. As protein: CASSPDRGENEQFF.